Following are 4 T cell receptor beta chains from one sample sequenced in a study of T cells in Graves' hyperthyroidism and ophthalmopathy. Amplified TCR beta CDR3 regions came from RNA transcripts. HTBI primers were employed in a first-round RT-PCR of the TCR CDR3. TCRdb redid the calling of the multiplex PCR reads with MiXCR, one entry per CDR3 protein. The sample includes 500,000 to 650,000 distinct CDR3 sequences, around 13% of them seen just once. The sample comprised blood. Receptor source: a woman in her 40s with Graves' hyperthyroidism.

This chain connects TRBV29-1 to TRBJ2-6; weak D call: TRBD1 (6 bases). CDR3 length equals 13 residues. V gave up 5 bases and J gave up 3 bases, with 8 bases separating them. Germline lookup yields CDR1 SQVTM and CDR2 ANQGSEA. The CDR3 sequence: CSVPGVGANVLTF. The DNA for the CDR3 is TGCAGCGTTCCAGGGGTTGGGGCCAACGTCCTGACTTTC.

This clonotype was observed once. The chain carries TRBV20-1 and TRBJ2-1, with 16 positions matching TRBD2. The V gene's germline CDR1 is DFQATT and CDR2 SNEGSKA (reference sequence). The CDR3 runs 20 residues. Germline trimming cut 1 base from V and 1 base from J; bases unmatched to any gene: 10. CDR3 protein: CSARGGGLAGGMASYNEQFF. Here the CDR3 DNA reads TGCAGTGCTAGAGGGGGGGGACTAGCGGGGGGGATGGCTTCCTACAATGAGCAGTTCTTC.

This clonotype was seen at least ten times. The J gene is TRBJ2-7, the V gene TRBV7-9, with 7 bases that match TRBD2. From germline, CDR1 is SEHNR and CDR2 FQNEAQ (reference sequence). After removal of 1 base from V and 7 bases from J, the junction contained 7 bases not matched to a gene. The CDR3 has 14 residues. The CDR3 DNA reads as TGTGCCAGCAGCTTAGGCGGGAGCAGGGATGAGCAGTACTTC. Amino acid sequence: CASSLGGSRDEQYF.

The sample holds many counts of this clonotype. The rearrangement uses TRBV12-5 and TRBJ2-4; tentatively, D is TRBD1 (6 bases). V was shortened by 2 bases and J by 3 bases, with 14 bases between the two germline ends. This CDR3 spans 16 amino acids. The V gene's germline CDR1 is LGHNT and CDR2 FRNRAP. CDR3 protein: CASGLSTGRVKNIQYF. The CDR3 DNA reads as TGTGCTAGTGGTTTGTCGACAGGTCGGGTCAAAAACATTCAGTACTTC.